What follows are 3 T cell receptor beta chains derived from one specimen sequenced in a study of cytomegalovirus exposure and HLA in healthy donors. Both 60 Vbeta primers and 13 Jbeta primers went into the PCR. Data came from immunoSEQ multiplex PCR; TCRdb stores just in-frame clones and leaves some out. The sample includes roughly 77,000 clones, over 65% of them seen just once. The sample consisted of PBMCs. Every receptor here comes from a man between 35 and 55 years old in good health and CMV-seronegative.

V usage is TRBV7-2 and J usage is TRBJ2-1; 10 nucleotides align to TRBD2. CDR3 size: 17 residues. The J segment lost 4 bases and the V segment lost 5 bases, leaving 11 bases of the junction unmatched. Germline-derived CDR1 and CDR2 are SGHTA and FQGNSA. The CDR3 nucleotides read TGTGCCAGCAGCACACTAGCGGGACCCTTGATATACAATGAGCAGTTCTTC. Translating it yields CASSTLAGPLIYNEQFF.

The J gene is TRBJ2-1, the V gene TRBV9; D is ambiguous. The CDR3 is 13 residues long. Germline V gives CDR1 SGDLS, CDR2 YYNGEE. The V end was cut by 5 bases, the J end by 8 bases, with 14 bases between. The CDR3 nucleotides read TGTGCCAGCAGTCAAAGCCCTATCCATGAGCAGTTCTTC. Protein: CASSQSPIHEQFF.

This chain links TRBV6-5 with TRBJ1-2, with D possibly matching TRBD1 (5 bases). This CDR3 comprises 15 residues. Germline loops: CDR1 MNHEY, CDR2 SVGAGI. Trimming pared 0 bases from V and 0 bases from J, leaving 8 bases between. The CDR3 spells CASSYSPGTNYGYTF. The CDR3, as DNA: TGTGCCAGCAGTTACTCTCCAGGGACTAACTATGGCTACACCTTC.